This is a list of T cell receptor beta chains from one sample in a study of cytomegalovirus exposure and HLA in healthy donors. Measured with immunoSEQ multiplex PCR; TCRdb has only the in-frame clones, and not every one. The sample table includes roughly 200,000 clones. Material: PBMCs. The receptors originated from a girl aged 2-10 years in good health and CMV-seropositive. Both conserved end residues are part of each CDR3. Fields, in order: J gene, V gene, CDR3 protein.

J gene: TRBJ2-3
V gene: TRBV5-6
CDR3 protein: CASRDISTDTQYF

J gene: TRBJ2-7
V gene: TRBV10-1
CDR3 protein: CASSGSGGLSYEQYF

J gene: TRBJ2-7
V gene: TRBV6-5
CDR3 protein: CASSSPLGSGIYEQYF

J gene: TRBJ1-2
V gene: TRBV11-2
CDR3 protein: CASSSVQGLFYGYTF

J gene: TRBJ2-7
V gene: TRBV6-6
CDR3 protein: CASSPGLGNYEQYF

J gene: TRBJ1-2
V gene: TRBV5-1
CDR3 protein: CASSGGNQAVFGYTF

J gene: TRBJ1-5
V gene: TRBV19
CDR3 protein: CATRDRGSDSNQPQHF

J gene: TRBJ2-4
V gene: TRBV2
CDR3 protein: CASSDTGVPIQYF

J gene: TRBJ2-7
V gene: TRBV7-2
CDR3 protein: CASSPRDRFSYEQYF

J gene: TRBJ2-1
V gene: TRBV5-5
CDR3 protein: CASSLSWSTGGSSYNEQFF

J gene: TRBJ2-3
V gene: TRBV5-6
CDR3 protein: CASSLSLAGSTDTQYF

J gene: TRBJ2-2
V gene: TRBV5-6
CDR3 protein: CASSLATGAGTGELFF

J gene: TRBJ1-3
V gene: TRBV28
CDR3 protein: CASSLEVPSGNTIYF

J gene: TRBJ2-1
V gene: TRBV2
CDR3 protein: CASSELAGAAEQFF

J gene: TRBJ1-1
V gene: TRBV19
CDR3 protein: CASRLQGLLNTEAFF

J gene: TRBJ1-2
V gene: TRBV5-5
CDR3 protein: CASSLERSANYGYTF

J gene: TRBJ2-5
V gene: TRBV5-1
CDR3 protein: CASSLGGGETQYF

J gene: TRBJ2-1
V gene: TRBV29-1
CDR3 protein: CSVAGTGTYNEQFF

J gene: TRBJ2-3
V gene: TRBV6-1
CDR3 protein: CASSEEASGRDTQYF

J gene: TRBJ2-3
V gene: TRBV7-2
CDR3 protein: CASSSPGWEYF

J gene: TRBJ2-2
V gene: TRBV15
CDR3 protein: CATSTRGSTGELFF

J gene: TRBJ2-6
V gene: TRBV7-3
CDR3 protein: CASSPSRLAGAGANVLTF

J gene: TRBJ2-5
V gene: TRBV5-1
CDR3 protein: CASSLVDLETQYF

J gene: TRBJ1-5
V gene: TRBV18
CDR3 protein: CASSPPSVNQPQHF

J gene: TRBJ2-7
V gene: TRBV7-9
CDR3 protein: CASSLIPSTPYEQYF

J gene: TRBJ1-2
V gene: TRBV11-2
CDR3 protein: CASRHIVRGASGYTF

J gene: TRBJ2-1
V gene: TRBV6-5
CDR3 protein: CASSYGGIYNEQFF

J gene: TRBJ1-5
V gene: TRBV11-2
CDR3 protein: CASSLGGSNQPQHF

J gene: TRBJ2-2
V gene: TRBV28
CDR3 protein: CASSLLAAGTGELFF

J gene: TRBJ1-1
V gene: TRBV2
CDR3 protein: CASSEQRDMGEAFF

J gene: TRBJ2-1
V gene: TRBV9
CDR3 protein: CASSVEAGDNEQFF

J gene: TRBJ2-1
V gene: TRBV18
CDR3 protein: CASSVDTNNEQFF

J gene: TRBJ2-1
V gene: TRBV6-6
CDR3 protein: CASSYSWANSYNEQFF

J gene: TRBJ1-4
V gene: TRBV6-1
CDR3 protein: CASSFTGAPNEKLFF

J gene: TRBJ2-3
V gene: TRBV5-1
CDR3 protein: CASSLGFGSGYTDTQYF

J gene: TRBJ1-1
V gene: TRBV19
CDR3 protein: CASSGGTEAFF

J gene: TRBJ2-7
V gene: TRBV18
CDR3 protein: CASSPMGLAAYEQYF

J gene: TRBJ1-4
V gene: TRBV5-8
CDR3 protein: CASSEHHNEKLFF

J gene: TRBJ2-1
V gene: TRBV28
CDR3 protein: CASSTGTSPLRSYNEQFF

J gene: TRBJ1-1
V gene: TRBV2
CDR3 protein: CASSEDMNTEAFF

J gene: TRBJ2-1
V gene: TRBV4-1
CDR3 protein: CASSQDPGTSGNEQFF

J gene: TRBJ2-7
V gene: TRBV27
CDR3 protein: CASSQQGTQREQYF

J gene: TRBJ1-1
V gene: TRBV19
CDR3 protein: CASSIPLYEAFF

J gene: TRBJ2-7
V gene: TRBV18
CDR3 protein: CASSPRSSGRLAYEQYF

J gene: TRBJ2-5
V gene: TRBV9
CDR3 protein: CASSGGTLGLETQYF